The source of this T cell receptor beta chain is a study of human T cells and chemical hapten exposure. Using its own MiXCR run on the RACE reads, TCRdb lists one record per CDR3 protein. The sample lists some 400,000 distinct CDR3 sequences, roughly 4.8% occurring once. This clonotype turned up a few times. Indicated time point: patch test 1, 2 weeks after DPC sensitization. The treatment is: therapeutic diphenylcyclopropenone sensitization with weekly scalp DPC. The CDR3 runs to 14 residues. Germline CDR1 is LNHDA and CDR2 is SQIVND (reference sequence). V shed 9 bases, J shed 6 bases, and the junction held 7 bases outside the gene matches.

The specimen was whole blood, collected in connection with sensitization to the hapten diphenylcyclopropenone (DPC). The source is a woman aged 50 to 60 with alopecia areata. Some clones in this sample may be carry-over from other donors' samples. The chain carries TRBV19 and TRBJ1-5; 11 bases fit TRBD1. This CDR3 reads CASQGTGGSQPQHF. Written as DNA, the CDR3 is TGTGCCAGCCAGGGGACAGGGGGATCTCAGCCCCAGCATTTT.